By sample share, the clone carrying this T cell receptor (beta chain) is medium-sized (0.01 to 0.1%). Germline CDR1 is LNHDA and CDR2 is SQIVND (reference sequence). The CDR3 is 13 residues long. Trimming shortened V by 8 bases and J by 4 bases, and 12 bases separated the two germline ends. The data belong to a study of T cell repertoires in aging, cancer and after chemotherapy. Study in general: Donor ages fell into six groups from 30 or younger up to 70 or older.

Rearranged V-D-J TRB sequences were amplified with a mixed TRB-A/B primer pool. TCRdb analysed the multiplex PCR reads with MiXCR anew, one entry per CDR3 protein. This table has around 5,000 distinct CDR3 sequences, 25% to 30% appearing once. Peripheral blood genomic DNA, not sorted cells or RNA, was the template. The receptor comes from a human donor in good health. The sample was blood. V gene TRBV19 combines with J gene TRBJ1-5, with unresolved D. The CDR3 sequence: CASRGDHNQPQHF. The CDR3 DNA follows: TGTGCCAGTCGAGGTGACCATAATCAGCCCCAGCATTTT.